This section outlines one TCR beta chain sequence together with its context. Its target is not known. The data originate from a study of T cell responses to AZD1222 COVID-19 vaccine. The length of the CDR3 is 18 residues. Germline V CDR1 and CDR2: LGHNA, YNFKEQ. The V gene lost 5 bases and the J gene lost 2 bases, with 22 bases spanning the gap. Findings and limits, study-wide: Vaccine-associated CD4 TCRs spanned spike, dominant at 160-218 and 743-854. Only 5 or 6 individuals given AZD1222 were seropositive at baseline.

Produced via immunoSEQ multiplex PCR; TCRdb's table is partial and in-frame only. The sample lists approximately 190,000 clones; approximately 93% were seen once. The chain is built from TRBV4-2 and TRBJ2-4; perhaps TRBD1 as D (5 bases). Sequencing was performed on peripheral blood, taken 28 days after the second AZD1222 dose. This TCR came from an adult who received the AZD1222 COVID-19 vaccine. The CDR3 DNA reads as TGTGCCAGCAGCGAACAGGCATATCAACCGCTAACCAAAAACATTCAGTACTTC. Translation gives CASSEQAYQPLTKNIQYF.